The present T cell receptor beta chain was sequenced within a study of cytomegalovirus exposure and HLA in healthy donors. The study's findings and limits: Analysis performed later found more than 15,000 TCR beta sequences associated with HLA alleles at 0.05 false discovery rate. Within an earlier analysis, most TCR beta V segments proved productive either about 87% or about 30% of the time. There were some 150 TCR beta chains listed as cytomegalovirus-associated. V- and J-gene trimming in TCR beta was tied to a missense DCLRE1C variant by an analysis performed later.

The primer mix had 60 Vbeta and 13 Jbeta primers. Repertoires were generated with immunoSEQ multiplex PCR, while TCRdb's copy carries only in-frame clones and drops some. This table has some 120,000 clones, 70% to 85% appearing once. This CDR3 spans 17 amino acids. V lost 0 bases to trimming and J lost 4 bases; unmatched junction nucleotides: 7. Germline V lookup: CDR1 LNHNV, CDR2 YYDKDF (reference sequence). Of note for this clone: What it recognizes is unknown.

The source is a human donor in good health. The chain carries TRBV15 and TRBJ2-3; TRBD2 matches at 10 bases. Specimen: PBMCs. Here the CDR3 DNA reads TGTGCCACCAGCAGAGATGCTAGCGGGAGAGGGTCAGATACGCAGTATTTT. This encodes CATSRDASGRGSDTQYF.